This TCR beta chain was captured by sequencing in a study of blood T cell repertoires in COVID-19. Study information: In each case, the material was cDNA or gDNA derived from T cells, B-cell-depleted T cells, or PBMCs.

The V end was cut by 6 bases, the J end by 3 bases, with 16 bases between. CDR3 size: 14 residues. CDR1 is SGHRS, CDR2 YFSETQ, per germline. This study enrolled people aged roughly 18 to 89 from about two dozen US geographic areas. Before they entered the study, exposed participants had met a COVID-19 case within 2 weeks. As processed by the authors: Nucleated cell counts were estimated from reference gene primer amplification. The repertoire was sequenced with immunoSEQ multiplex PCR; TCRdb's copy has only in-frame clones and lacks some. V and J calls and clone size are as listed in that table; D and trimming were resolved from the DNA. The data show hundreds of thousands of clones, around 85% seen once.

The clonotype originates from a woman between 25 and 40 years old who had been exposed to COVID-19. Material: PBMCs or T cells enriched from blood (not recorded which). The chain joins TRBV5-1 to TRBJ2-7, with TRBD1 as a possible D gene (5 bases). The CDR3 is CASNPYQGGYEQYF. CDR3 nucleotide sequence: TGCGCCAGCAACCCCTATCAGGGTGGCTACGAGCAGTACTTC.